The 5 T cell receptor beta chains presented below share a single source sample, sequenced in a study of T-cell reconstitution after alpha-beta-depleted transplantation in children. It was with unique molecular identifiers that the TCRbeta library was prepared. One entry per CDR3 protein results from TCRdb running MiXCR on the PCR reads. The sample has hundreds of thousands of distinct CDR3 sequences, under 9.5% seen once. The sample here was PBMCs from the stem cell graft donor, taken from the stem cell graft. All receptors derive from a human donor who donated a stem cell graft to a child with acute lymphoblastic leukemia.

This clonotype was counted a few times. The V call is TRBV12-3 or TRBV12-4, the J call TRBJ2-3; TRBD1 aligns across 7 bases. This CDR3 is 15 amino acids long. J was trimmed by 2 bases and V by 5 bases; bases with no gene match: 7. CDR3 nucleotide sequence: TGTGCCAGCAGTGTAGGACAGGAGGACACAGATACGCAGTATTTT. This codes for CASSVGQEDTDTQYF.

This sequence joins TRBV29-1 and TRBJ1-5, with TRBD1 identical over 11 bases. V shed 4 bases, J shed 13 bases, and the junction held 6 bases outside the gene matches. This CDR3 contains 12 residues. Germline lookup yields CDR1 SQVTM and CDR2 ANQGSEA. The CDR3 bases are TGCAGCGTTGGGACAGGGGGCGCGGAGCAGCATTTT. It encodes CSVGTGGAEQHF.

This clonotype was seen only a few times. This rearrangement joins TRBV5-5 to TRBJ2-1; D remains unclear. CDR1 and CDR2 from the germline V gene are SGHKS and YYEKEE (reference sequence). V was cut by 1 base and J by 8 bases, with 13 bases left in between. The CDR3 has 14 amino acids. The CDR3 loop reads CASSLNRVGDEQFF. CDR3 coding DNA: TGTGCCAGCAGCTTGAACCGAGTTGGCGATGAGCAGTTCTTC.

This clonotype was found a few times. The genes are TRBV7-9 and TRBJ2-7; 10 positions agree with TRBD1. CDR3 size: 15 residues. Germline trimming cut 4 bases from V and 4 bases from J; bases unmatched to any gene: 7. Per germline, CDR1 SEHNR and CDR2 FQNEAQ (reference sequence). The chain's CDR3 is CASSSDRGLVYEQYF. CDR3 DNA sequence: TGTGCCAGCAGCTCAGACAGGGGGCTCGTGTACGAGCAGTACTTC.

The count of this clonotype is one. This clone may be a read error of a much larger clone one base away. The V and J genes are TRBV12-3 or TRBV12-4 and TRBJ1-1, with no clear D. CDR3 length: 12 residues. CDR3: CASSLDSIEVFF. The CDR3 coding sequence is TGTGCCAGCAGTTTAGACAGCATAGAAGTTTTCTTT.